This TCR beta chain appears in the sequencing data of a study of blood T cell repertoires in COVID-19. The V end was cut by 5 bases, the J end by 7 bases, with 21 bases between. There are 15 residues in the CDR3. CDR1 is SEHNR and CDR2 is FQNEAQ in the germline V gene (reference sequence). TCRdb's copy holds only in-frame clones and misses some; the assay was immunoSEQ multiplex PCR. Seen here are some 87,000 clones, approximately 82% observed once, and the top ten hold approximately 37%. V and J are TRBV7-9 and TRBJ2-7; a possible D gene is TRBD1 (6 bases). This receptor was obtained from a man older than 75 with active or convalescent COVID-19. Sequenced sample: peripheral blood. The DNA of the CDR3 is TGTGCCAGCAGCCCCCGACGTTCAGGGGCTGGTGAGCAGTACTTC. This sequence encodes CASSPRRSGAGEQYF.